This paragraph covers one T cell receptor (beta chain) sequence. The clone's antigen remains unknown. No much larger clonotype is one base removed from it; base qualities were not supplied. CDR1 and CDR2, looked up from the germline V gene, are MDHEN and SYDVKM. Trimming costs V 2 bases and J 8 bases, and their ends lie 21 bases apart. The CDR3 runs 16 amino acids, cysteine and phenylalanine included. Only the CDR3 portion is preserved as DNA: 48 bases, with reading frame beginning at the first base. This entry belongs to a study of blood T cell repertoires in COVID-19 (dated by TCRdb to 2020 to 2022). For the study in its entirety: Samples covering the acute and convalescent phases of COVID-19 were provided by collaborators in the United States, Italy and Spain. The material from the prospective study consisted of cDNA or gDNA derived from T cells, B-cell-depleted T cells, or PBMCs. The dataset comprised deeply sampled blood TCRbeta repertoires from subjects exposed to, actively infected with, or recovered from COVID-19. The repertoires were released in a freely available public database meant as a resource for research on the immune response to SARS-CoV-2. Samples were obtained from the ongoing ImmuneRACE study (first 160 participants) and from 950 to 1,500 subjects provided by 6 global collaborators. A de-identified subject ID, COVID-19 status, age in years and sex were almost always included in the sample metadata. Where available, HLA class I and class II types were taken from metadata supplied by the sample provider and were not determined by assay-based typing. Study-level results and caveats: How much clinical and demographic metadata was included differed by source and by participant, and the metadata was provided uncurated.

The immunoSEQ Assay, a bias-controlled multiplex PCR, was used to amplify TCRbeta CDR3 regions from genomic DNA. In the paper's pipeline: Within the assay, amplification of reference gene primers was used to estimate how many nucleated cells each sample contained. To quantify the absolute abundance of each unique TCRbeta CDR3 rearrangement, sequence reads were collapsed and filtered. For each sample, productive Simpson clonality was calculated by taking the square root of Simpson's diversity index across productive rearrangements. TCRdb provides this immuneACCESS table in a form limited to in-frame rearrangements. Some clones are lacking; in checked studies, under half of them reflect an unresolved V gene, and why the rest are absent is not known. V and J calls and clone size are as listed in that table; D and trimming were resolved from the DNA. The sample has 150,000 to 200,000 clones on record, roughly four fifths of them singletons. The top ten clonotypes cover approximately 11% of the sample.

Whole blood was collected in K2EDTA tubes by collaborating institutions according to the institutions' own protocols. For TCRbeta analysis, collaborators shipped samples as frozen whole blood, isolated PBMCs, or DNA extracted from either of those sample types. Here the chain combines TRBV28 and TRBJ1-2; the best D guess is TRBD1, with 6 bases matching. The sequencing input was peripheral blood. This TCR was recovered from a human donor in a cohort sampled during active COVID-19. The DNA reads as follows: TGTGCCAGCAGTTTACCCGGACAGAAGCCCCTGGGAGGCTACACCTTC. It translates as CASSLPGQKPLGGYTF.